This TCR beta chain originates from a study of T cell changes during pregnancy in multiple sclerosis. Measured with immunoSEQ multiplex PCR; TCRdb has only the in-frame clones, and not every one. The sample shows tens of thousands of clones, 90% to 95% of them seen only once. V lost 5 bases and J 6 bases, leaving 16 bases between the germline ends. Germline CDR1 MNHNS, CDR2 SASEGT. This CDR3 contains 14 residues. The chain links TRBV6-1 to TRBJ1-1, with D tentatively TRBD1 (6 bases). The receptor's source is a female donor with multiple sclerosis, enrolled in a pregnancy study. Source: CD4+ T cells from peripheral blood mononuclear cells, taken after pregnancy. The CDR3 DNA reads as TGTGCCAGCAGTAAACACAGGGTCATCGCTGAAGCTTTCTTT. Encoded protein: CASSKHRVIAEAFF.